In this sample, the clone carrying this T cell receptor (beta chain) turned up a few times. Measured with immunoSEQ multiplex PCR; TCRdb has only the in-frame clones, and not every one. Of some 68,000 clones listed, over 85% are singletons. This sample was included in a study of technical replicates of blood from several donors. Losses at the gene ends were 2 bases for V and 8 bases for J; bases not matched to a gene: 5. The CDR3 extends over 14 amino acids. From germline, CDR1 is SNHLY and CDR2 FYNNEI. The V and J genes are TRBV2 and TRBJ1-4; 7 bases align to TRBD1. The TCR originated in a human donor in good health. Input material: T cells isolated from PBMCs. As DNA, the CDR3 is TGTGCCAGCAGTGAACGACAGGGTAAAGAAAAACTGTTTTTT. It translates to CASSERQGKEKLFF.